This paragraph covers one T cell receptor (beta chain) sequence. This sample is drawn from a study of blood T cell repertoires in COVID-19. Germline V gives CDR1 SGHTA, CDR2 FQGNSA. CDR3 length: 17 residues. Germline trimming cut 1 base from V and 4 bases from J; bases unmatched to any gene: 8. The data were produced by immunoSEQ multiplex PCR, yet TCRdb's version contains in-frame clones alone and is incomplete. The data hold 250,000 to 300,000 clones, with roughly 90% observed a single time. Sequencing was done on a sample of peripheral blood. The chain combines TRBV7-2 with TRBJ2-7; 12 bases are a match to TRBD2. This clonotype originated in a woman between 25 and 40 years old with COVID-19, enrolled during active disease. The CDR3 loop reads CASSLVAGTSGSYEQYF. The CDR3, as DNA: TGTGCCAGCAGCTTAGTTGCCGGGACTAGCGGGTCGTACGAGCAGTACTTC.